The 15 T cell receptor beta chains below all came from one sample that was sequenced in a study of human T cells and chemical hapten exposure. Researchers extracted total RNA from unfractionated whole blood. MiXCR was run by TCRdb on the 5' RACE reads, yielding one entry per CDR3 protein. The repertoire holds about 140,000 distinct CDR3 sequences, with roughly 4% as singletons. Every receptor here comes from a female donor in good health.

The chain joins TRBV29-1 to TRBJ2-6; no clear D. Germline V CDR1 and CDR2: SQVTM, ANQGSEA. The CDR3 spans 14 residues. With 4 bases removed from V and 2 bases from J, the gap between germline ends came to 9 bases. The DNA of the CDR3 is TGCAGCGTTGGTATGGGGACTGGGGCCAACGTCCTGACTTTC. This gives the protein CSVGMGTGANVLTF.

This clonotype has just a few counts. In DNA form, the CDR3 reads TGTGCCAGCAGATTTAGCGTGGTTCCCGGGGAGCTGTTTTTT. Translating gives CASRFSVVPGELFF. The chain employs TRBV5-4 and TRBJ2-2; D perhaps matches TRBD2 (5 bases). Germline values: CDR1 SGHNT, CDR2 YYREEE (reference sequence). The CDR3 length is 14 residues. Between the trimmed V and J ends, which lost 5 bases and 6 bases, there was a span of 14 bases.

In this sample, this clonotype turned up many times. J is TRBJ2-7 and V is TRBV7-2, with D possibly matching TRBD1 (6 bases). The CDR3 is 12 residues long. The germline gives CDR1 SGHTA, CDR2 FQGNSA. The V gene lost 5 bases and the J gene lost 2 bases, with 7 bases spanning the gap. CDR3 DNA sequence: TGTGCCAGCAGCCGGGACACCTACGAGCAGTACTTC. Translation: CASSRDTYEQYF.

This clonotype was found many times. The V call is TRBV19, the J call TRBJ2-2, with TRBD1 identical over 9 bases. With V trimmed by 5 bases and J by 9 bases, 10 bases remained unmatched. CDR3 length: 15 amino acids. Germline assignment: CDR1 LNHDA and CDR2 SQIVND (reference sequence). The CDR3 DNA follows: TGTGCCAGTAGTCTGGGACAGGGAGTCTCCCGGGAGCTGTTTTTT. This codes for CASSLGQGVSRELFF.

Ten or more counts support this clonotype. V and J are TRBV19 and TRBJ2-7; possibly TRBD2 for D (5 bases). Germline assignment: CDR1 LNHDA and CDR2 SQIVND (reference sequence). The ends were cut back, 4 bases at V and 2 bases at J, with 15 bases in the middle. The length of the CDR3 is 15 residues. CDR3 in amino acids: CASSKDFNRAYEQYF. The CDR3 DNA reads TGTGCCAGTAGTAAGGACTTCAACCGTGCCTACGAGCAGTACTTC.

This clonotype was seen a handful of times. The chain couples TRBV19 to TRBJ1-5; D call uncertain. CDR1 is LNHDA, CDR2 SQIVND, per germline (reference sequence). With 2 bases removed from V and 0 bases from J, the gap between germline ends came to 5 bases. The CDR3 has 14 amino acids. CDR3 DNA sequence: TGTGCCAGTAGTATACGCAGTAGCAATCAGCCCCAGCATTTT. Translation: CASSIRSSNQPQHF.

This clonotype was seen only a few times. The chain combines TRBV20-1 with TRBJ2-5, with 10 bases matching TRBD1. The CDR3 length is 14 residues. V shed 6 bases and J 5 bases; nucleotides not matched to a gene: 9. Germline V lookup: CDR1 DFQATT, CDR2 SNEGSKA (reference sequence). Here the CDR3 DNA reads TGCAGTGCCCACCGGACAGGGGGGTTGGAGACCCAGTACTTC. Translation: CSAHRTGGLETQYF.

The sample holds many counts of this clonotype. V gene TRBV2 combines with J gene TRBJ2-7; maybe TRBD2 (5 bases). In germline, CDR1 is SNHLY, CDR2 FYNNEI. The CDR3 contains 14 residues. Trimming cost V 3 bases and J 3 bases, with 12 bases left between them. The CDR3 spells CASSDDGDDYEQYF. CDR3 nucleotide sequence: TGTGCCAGCAGTGACGACGGGGATGACTACGAGCAGTACTTC. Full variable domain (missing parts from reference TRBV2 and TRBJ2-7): EPEVTQTPSHQVTQMGQEVILRCVPISNHLYFYWYRQILGQKVEFLVSFYNNEISEKSEIFDDQFSVERPDGSNFTLKIRSTKLEDSAMYFCASSDDGDDYEQYFGPGTRLTVT.

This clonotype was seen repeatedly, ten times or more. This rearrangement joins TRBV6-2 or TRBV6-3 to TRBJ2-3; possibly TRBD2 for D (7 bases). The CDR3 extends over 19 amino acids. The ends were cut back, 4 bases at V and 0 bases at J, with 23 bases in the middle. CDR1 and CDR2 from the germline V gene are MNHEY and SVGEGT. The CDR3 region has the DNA TGTGCCAGCAGTTCCCACATTCTTCTAGGGGGGGATAGCACAGATACGCAGTATTTT. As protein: CASSSHILLGGDSTDTQYF.

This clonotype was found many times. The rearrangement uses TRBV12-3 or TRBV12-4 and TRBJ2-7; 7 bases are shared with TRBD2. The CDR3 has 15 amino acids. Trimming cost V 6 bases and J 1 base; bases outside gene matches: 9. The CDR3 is CASSLGGMRSYEQYF. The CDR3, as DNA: TGTGCCAGCAGCCTGGGGGGGATGAGGTCCTACGAGCAGTACTTC.

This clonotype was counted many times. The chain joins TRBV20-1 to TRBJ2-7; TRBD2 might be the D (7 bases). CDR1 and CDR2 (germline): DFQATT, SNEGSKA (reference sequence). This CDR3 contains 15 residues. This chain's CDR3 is CSDSLLAGASYEQYF. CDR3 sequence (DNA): TGCAGCGATTCCCTCCTGGCGGGGGCATCCTACGAGCAGTACTTC.

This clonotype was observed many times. The CDR3 is CSVDRSRSGSSTDTQYF. The CDR3 DNA reads TGCAGCGTTGATCGATCTAGAAGCGGGTCGAGCACAGATACGCAGTATTTT. The chain uses TRBV29-1 and TRBJ2-3; possible D gene TRBD2, 6 bases. V was clipped by 3 bases and J by 0 bases, with 19 bases between them. This CDR3 contains 17 residues. Germline V lookup: CDR1 SQVTM, CDR2 ANQGSEA.

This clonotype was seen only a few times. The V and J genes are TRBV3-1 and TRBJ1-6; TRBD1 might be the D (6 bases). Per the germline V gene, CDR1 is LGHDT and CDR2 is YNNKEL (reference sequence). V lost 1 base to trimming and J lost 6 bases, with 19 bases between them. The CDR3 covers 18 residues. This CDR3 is CASSQVFPGDTSNSPLHF. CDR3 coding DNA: TGTGCCAGCAGCCAAGTATTCCCCGGGGACACAAGTAATTCACCCCTCCACTTT.

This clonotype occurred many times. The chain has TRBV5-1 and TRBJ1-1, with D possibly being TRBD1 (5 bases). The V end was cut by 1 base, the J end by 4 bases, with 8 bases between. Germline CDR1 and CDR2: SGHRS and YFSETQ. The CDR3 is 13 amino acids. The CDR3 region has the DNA TGCGCCAGCAGCTTGCGGGGGAGCACTGAAGCTTTCTTT. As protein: CASSLRGSTEAFF.

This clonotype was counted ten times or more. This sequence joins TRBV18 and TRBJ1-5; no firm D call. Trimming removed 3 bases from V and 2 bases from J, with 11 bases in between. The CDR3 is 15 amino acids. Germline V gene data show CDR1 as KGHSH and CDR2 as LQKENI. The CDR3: CASSPDGLGNQPQHF. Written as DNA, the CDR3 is TGTGCCAGCTCACCGGACGGCTTGGGCAATCAGCCCCAGCATTTT.